The rows below give T cell receptor beta chains drawn from one sample of a study of T cell changes during pregnancy in multiple sclerosis. Sequencing was performed with immunoSEQ multiplex PCR; in TCRdb, only in-frame clones are kept and a portion is missing. Of roughly 40,000 clones in the sample, 92% were seen once. The sequences come from CD4+ T cells from peripheral blood mononuclear cells, collected before pregnancy. These receptors all come from a female donor with multiple sclerosis, enrolled in a pregnancy study. CDR3s include the opening cysteine and the closing phenylalanine or tryptophan. The D gene is left open where the match is weak. Size is omitted from some rows. Given values are once, few, many or a class for expanded clones.

TRBJ2-2,.,TRBV5-4,.,CASSPSGRQNTGELFF,TGTGCCAGCAGCCCCTCGGGGAGGCAAAACACCGGGGAGCTGTTTTTT
TRBJ2-7,.,TRBV28,.,CASTLGVTQSYEQYF,TGTGCCAGCACCCTCGGGGTAACGCAGTCCTACGAGCAGTACTTC
TRBJ2-3,TRBD1,TRBV10-3,.,CAISAYKTGALSPRTDTQYF,TGTGCCATCAGTGCTTACAAGACAGGGGCACTATCTCCTCGCACAGATACGCAGTATTTT
TRBJ2-1,TRBD1,TRBV7-2,.,CASSLQGTGGYNEQFF,TGTGCCAGCAGCTTGCAGGGGACAGGGGGTTACAATGAGCAGTTCTTC
TRBJ1-1,TRBD1,TRBV19,.,CASSNRGRGGEAFF,TGTGCCAGTAGTAACAGGGGGCGAGGGGGTGAAGCTTTCTTT
TRBJ2-1,TRBD1,TRBV12-5,.,CASGTGTGGSNEQFF,TGTGCTAGTGGTACGGGGACAGGGGGAAGTAATGAGCAGTTCTTC
TRBJ2-7,TRBD2,TRBV5-1,.,CASSSSGTSGWSSSTRFSYEQYF,TGCGCCAGCAGCTCCTCCGGGACTAGCGGGTGGTCTTCTTCTACACGATTCTCCTACGAGCAGTACTTC
TRBJ2-7,TRBD2,TRBV5-1,once,CASSFVGGGSGDYEQYF,TGCGCCAGCAGCTTTGTTGGTGGAGGAAGCGGGGACTACGAGCAGTACTTC
TRBJ1-1,.,TRBV30,medium-sized,CAWSNKGGTEAFF,TGTGCCTGGAGTAACAAAGGGGGCACTGAAGCTTTCTTT
TRBJ2-3,.,TRBV4-1,.,CASSQGTGRADTQYF,TGCGCCAGCAGCCAAGGGACAGGGAGGGCAGATACGCAGTATTTT
TRBJ2-7,TRBD1,TRBV29-1,.,CSGTGGGHEQYF,TGCAGCGGGACAGGGGGCGGGCACGAGCAGTACTTC
TRBJ2-1,TRBD2,TRBV6-1,.,CASSALAGGTNNEQFF,TGTGCCAGCAGTGCCTTAGCGGGAGGTACAAACAATGAGCAGTTCTTC
TRBJ1-5,.,TRBV27,.,CASRSNTGRNQPQHF,TGTGCCAGCAGATCGAACACCGGGAGAAATCAGCCCCAGCATTTT
TRBJ2-7,.,TRBV18,.,CASSPRRRQGYEQYF,TGTGCCAGCTCACCCCGCAGACGGCAGGGCTACGAGCAGTACTTC
TRBJ2-2,TRBD1,TRBV6-5,.,CASRGTGVSTGELFF,TGTGCCAGCCGGGGGACAGGGGTTTCCACCGGGGAGCTGTTTTTT
TRBJ2-7,TRBD1,TRBV6-5,.,CATGTGVYEQYF,TGTGCCACCGGGACAGGGGTCTACGAGCAGTACTTC
TRBJ2-2,TRBD2,TRBV5-5,.,CASSPTGTSGNTGELFF,TGTGCCAGCAGCCCGACCGGGACTAGCGGTAACACCGGGGAGCTGTTTTTT
TRBJ1-4,.,TRBV19,.,CASSFTRGKLFF,TGTGCCAGTAGTTTCACCCGAGGAAAACTGTTTTTT
TRBJ2-1,.,TRBV18,.,CASSPLGQNYNEQFF,TGTGCCAGCTCACCATTAGGACAGAACTACAATGAGCAGTTCTTC
TRBJ2-5,.,TRBV5-1,.,CASSLVLGETQYF,TGCGCCAGCAGCTTGGTGCTAGGAGAGACCCAGTACTTC
TRBJ2-3,.,TRBV4-1,.,CASSQPAGTQYF,TGCGCCAGCAGCCAACCCGCCGGGACGCAGTATTTT
TRBJ1-5,.,TRBV29-1,.,CSVRDNNQPQHF,TGCAGCGTTAGGGACAACAATCAGCCCCAGCATTTT
TRBJ2-5,.,TRBV10-3,once,CAISEGQKFQETQYF,TGTGCCATCAGTGAGGGACAGAAATTCCAAGAGACCCAGTACTTC
TRBJ1-2,.,TRBV6-5,.,CASSTDKNGYTF,TGTGCCAGCAGTACCGACAAGAATGGCTACACCTTC
TRBJ2-1,TRBD2,TRBV10-1,.,CASRGLAGGTREQFF,TGCGCCAGCAGGGGACTAGCGGGAGGGACCAGGGAGCAGTTCTTC
TRBJ2-7,.,TRBV2,.,CASRGQPTYEQYF,TGTGCCAGCAGGGGACAACCGACCTACGAGCAGTACTTC
TRBJ1-2,.,TRBV7-9,.,CASSPGRADGYTF,TGTGCCAGCAGCCCCGGCAGGGCGGATGGCTACACCTTC
TRBJ2-7,TRBD1,TRBV6-1,.,CASRWTGIRSYEQYF,TGTGCCAGCAGGTGGACAGGGATTCGCTCCTACGAGCAGTACTTC
TRBJ2-7,TRBD2,TRBV27,.,CASSRTSGIEQYF,TGTGCCAGCAGTCGGACTAGCGGGATTGAGCAGTACTTC
TRBJ2-5,TRBD1,TRBV7-2,.,CASSRSPGTGVMFQETQYF,TGTGCCAGCAGCCGGTCCCCCGGGACAGGGGTTATGTTCCAAGAGACCCAGTACTTC
TRBJ2-5,TRBD2,TRBV7-9,.,CASSLGGLAGGPVLTQYF,TGTGCCAGCAGCCTAGGTGGACTAGCGGGAGGGCCAGTATTAACCCAGTACTTC
TRBJ2-6,.,TRBV28,once,CASSISSGANVLTF,TGTGCCAGCAGTATTAGCTCTGGGGCCAACGTCCTGACTTTC
TRBJ2-7,TRBD1,TRBV7-8,.,CASSPDRSSYEQYF,TGTGCCAGCAGTCCGGACAGGAGCTCCTACGAGCAGTACTTC
TRBJ2-6,.,TRBV15,.,CATSQGGSGANVLTF,TGTGCCACCAGCCAGGGGGGATCTGGGGCCAACGTCCTGACTTTC
TRBJ2-5,.,TRBV18,.,CASSPRGGEFSGTQYF,TGTGCCAGCTCACCACGTGGAGGGGAATTCTCGGGGACCCAGTACTTC
TRBJ2-1,.,TRBV15,.,CATSRDDREDEQFF,TGTGCCACCAGCAGAGATGACAGGGAGGACGAGCAGTTCTTC
TRBJ1-1,.,TRBV19,.,CASTLGWQPNTEAFF,TGTGCCAGTACCCTCGGGTGGCAGCCAAACACTGAAGCTTTCTTT
TRBJ2-7,.,TRBV19,once,CASNPPDSRGGREQYF,TGTGCCTCTAACCCCCCTGACTCGCGGGGCGGCAGGGAGCAGTACTTC
TRBJ2-7,TRBD2,TRBV28,.,CASSLYAGASYEQYF,TGTGCCAGCAGTTTATACGCGGGAGCCTCCTACGAGCAGTACTTC
TRBJ1-3,.,TRBV6-1,.,CASTVLGNTIYF,TGTGCCAGCACTGTCCTCGGAAACACCATATATTTT
TRBJ1-5,.,TRBV5-6,.,CASSLVSEVNQPQHF,TGTGCCAGCAGCTTGGTTTCCGAGGTTAATCAGCCCCAGCATTTT
TRBJ2-1,.,TRBV5-4,.,CASSLRLEYNEQFF,TGTGCCAGCAGCCTCCGACTAGAGTACAATGAGCAGTTCTTC
TRBJ2-1,.,TRBV4-2,.,CASSQDSVTYNEQFF,TGTGCCAGCAGCCAAGATAGTGTAACCTACAATGAGCAGTTCTTC
TRBJ1-5,TRBD1,TRBV7-2,.,CASSSQGGGQPQHF,TGTGCCAGCAGCTCTCAGGGGGGCGGTCAGCCCCAGCATTTT
TRBJ2-1,.,TRBV9,.,CASSRQLAARGGEQFF,TGTGCCAGCAGCCGACAACTAGCGGCCAGGGGGGGTGAGCAGTTCTTC
TRBJ2-2,TRBD1,TRBV5-1,.,CASSLAGTGETGELFF,TGCGCCAGCAGCTTGGCCGGGACAGGGGAGACCGGGGAGCTGTTTTTT
TRBJ1-2,.,TRBV18,once,CASSPAGNYGYTF,TGTGCCAGCTCACCGGCAGGGAACTATGGCTACACCTTC
TRBJ2-1,TRBD2,TRBV2,.,CASSPELLAGDEQFF,TGTGCCAGCAGTCCTGAGCTCCTAGCGGGAGATGAGCAGTTCTTC
TRBJ2-3,.,TRBV6-1,.,CASWQGTDTQYF,TGTGCCAGCTGGCAGGGGACAGATACGCAGTATTTT
TRBJ2-3,TRBD2,TRBV2,.,CASGLAGSSDTQYF,TGTGCCAGCGGACTAGCGGGTTCCTCAGATACGCAGTATTTT
TRBJ2-6,.,TRBV2,.,CANRGSGANVLTF,TGTGCCAACCGGGGTTCTGGGGCCAACGTCCTGACTTTC
TRBJ1-3,.,TRBV4-2,.,CASSQDPGGTGNTIYF,TGTGCCAGCAGCCAAGATCCGGGGGGTACGGGAAACACCATATATTTT
TRBJ2-7,.,TRBV5-1,.,CASSARGQSYEQYF,TGCGCCAGCAGTGCTAGAGGGCAATCCTACGAGCAGTACTTC
TRBJ2-1,.,TRBV4-2,.,CASSGGLGGSVWNEQFF,TGTGCCAGCAGCGGGGGACTGGGCGGTTCTGTGTGGAATGAGCAGTTCTTC
TRBJ1-1,TRBD1,TRBV25-1,few,CASTRDRAGNTEAFF,TGTGCCAGCACCCGGGACAGGGCTGGGAACACTGAAGCTTTCTTT
TRBJ1-1,.,TRBV7-8,.,CASSLAAGVEAFF,TGTGCCAGCAGCTTAGCGGCCGGAGTTGAAGCTTTCTTT
TRBJ2-7,TRBD1,TRBV25-1,.,CASSDAGTGIYEQYF,TGTGCCAGCAGTGATGCCGGGACAGGGATCTACGAGCAGTACTTC